These T cell receptor beta chains were read from a single sample in a study of blood T cell repertoires in COVID-19. Some clones are missing from TCRdb's copy, which holds only in-frame ones; the method was immunoSEQ multiplex PCR. The repertoire includes approximately 31,000 clones, almost 90% of them detected once, and approximately 1.5% sits in the top ten. The sequencing input was peripheral blood. These receptors were obtained from a man between 60 and 75 years old with active COVID-19. CDR3s leave out the opening cysteine and the closing phenylalanine or tryptophan.

j_gene: TRBJ1-3
v_gene: TRBV6-5
CDR3aa: ASSKDSSGNTIY

j_gene: TRBJ2-7
v_gene: TRBV13
CDR3aa: ASSRDRGYEQY

j_gene: TRBJ1-2
v_gene: TRBV5-1
CDR3aa: ASSLADRGTLYGYT

j_gene: TRBJ2-5
v_gene: TRBV5-6
CDR3aa: ASSPLGGGQGVEETQY

j_gene: TRBJ2-3
v_gene: TRBV5-6
CDR3aa: ASSLGSYTDTQY

j_gene: TRBJ2-7
v_gene: TRBV28
CDR3aa: ASGTSGLSYEQY

j_gene: TRBJ2-2
v_gene: TRBV5-6
CDR3aa: ASSLGTGNTGELF

j_gene: TRBJ1-2
v_gene: TRBV3-1/TRBV3-2
CDR3aa: ASSPASGQHSYGYT

j_gene: TRBJ1-1
v_gene: TRBV7-8
CDR3aa: ASSLTHRGRDTEAF

j_gene: TRBJ1-1
v_gene: TRBV29-1
CDR3aa: SVGIRRTEAF

j_gene: TRBJ1-2
v_gene: TRBV3-1/TRBV3-2
CDR3aa: ASSKQGSYGYT

j_gene: TRBJ2-7
v_gene: TRBV7-8
CDR3aa: ASSLGTGSYEQY

j_gene: TRBJ1-1
v_gene: TRBV19
CDR3aa: ASSINRVSGNTEAF

j_gene: TRBJ1-3
v_gene: TRBV7-9
CDR3aa: ASSLYGGDTIY

j_gene: TRBJ1-2
v_gene: TRBV4-1
CDR3aa: ASSQWVQGAAGYT

j_gene: TRBJ2-1
v_gene: TRBV11-3
CDR3aa: ASSLDRLGAGGHNEQF

j_gene: TRBJ2-1
v_gene: TRBV15
CDR3aa: ATSRGGGYNEQF

j_gene: TRBJ1-5
v_gene: TRBV15
CDR3aa: ATSRDRGDEPQH

j_gene: TRBJ2-5
v_gene: TRBV13
CDR3aa: ASSLLASGGQETQY

j_gene: TRBJ2-1
v_gene: TRBV12-3/TRBV12-4
CDR3aa: ASSLSGNEQF

j_gene: TRBJ2-2
v_gene: TRBV2
CDR3aa: ASSAGLANTGELF

j_gene: TRBJ2-7
v_gene: TRBV5-1
CDR3aa: ASSLRASSYEQY

j_gene: TRBJ2-3
v_gene: TRBV13
CDR3aa: ASSFRVGPLTDTQY

j_gene: TRBJ1-2
v_gene: TRBV5-4
CDR3aa: ASSSQQGYYGYT

j_gene: TRBJ1-6
v_gene: TRBV7-2
CDR3aa: ASSIQTGLHSPLH

j_gene: TRBJ1-3
v_gene: TRBV28
CDR3aa: ASTTQGADGNTIY

j_gene: TRBJ1-3
v_gene: TRBV7-2
CDR3aa: ASSLGLVGNTIY

j_gene: TRBJ2-5
v_gene: TRBV6-1
CDR3aa: ASSDGQGETQY

j_gene: TRBJ2-6
v_gene: TRBV3-1/TRBV3-2
CDR3aa: ASSQVQTGANVLT

j_gene: TRBJ2-3
v_gene: TRBV5-4
CDR3aa: ASSPQQGLSTDTQY

j_gene: TRBJ1-3
v_gene: TRBV30
CDR3aa: AWSRSMGLDTIY

j_gene: TRBJ1-1
v_gene: TRBV18
CDR3aa: ASSPIHEGMNTEAF

j_gene: TRBJ2-7
v_gene: TRBV28
CDR3aa: ASSSGGEQY

j_gene: TRBJ1-2
v_gene: TRBV4-3
CDR3aa: ASSQGQGPYGYT

j_gene: TRBJ1-2
v_gene: TRBV7-9
CDR3aa: ASSYRTGRNGYT

j_gene: TRBJ2-6
v_gene: TRBV28
CDR3aa: ASRPTFLGANVLT

j_gene: TRBJ1-2
v_gene: TRBV14
CDR3aa: ASSQESRQGFYGYT

j_gene: TRBJ2-7
v_gene: TRBV10-2
CDR3aa: ASRTGGYEQY

j_gene: TRBJ1-3
v_gene: TRBV7-2
CDR3aa: ASRIGTAFPGDSGNTIY

j_gene: TRBJ1-6
v_gene: TRBV5-5
CDR3aa: ASSFASLQGNSPLH

j_gene: TRBJ2-1
v_gene: TRBV6-5
CDR3aa: ASSLHGQGAYNEQF

j_gene: TRBJ1-1
v_gene: TRBV19
CDR3aa: ASSIPASTEAF

j_gene: TRBJ2-1
v_gene: TRBV10-3
CDR3aa: AISGGGEQF

j_gene: TRBJ2-5
v_gene: TRBV5-1
CDR3aa: ASSTGTAYKETQY

j_gene: TRBJ1-4
v_gene: TRBV4-2
CDR3aa: ASSPNAGRGEKLF

j_gene: TRBJ1-6
v_gene: TRBV6-2/TRBV6-3
CDR3aa: ASSSWRGSYNSPLH